This T cell receptor (beta chain) was observed in a study of post-analysis software for immune sequencing data (dated by TCRdb to about 2015). At the level of the whole study: Recorded disease courses included relapsing-remitting, secondary progressive and progressive-relapsing multiple sclerosis, with some patients lacking subtype annotation. A subset of samples was prepared in parallel using single-end sample barcoding, then pooled and co-amplified after Illumina adapter ligation. The patient repertoires were compared against approximately twelve previously published healthy control repertoires obtained from donors aged about 6 to 27 years.

The CDR3 runs 15 amino acids, cysteine and phenylalanine included. Kept here is only the CDR3 DNA, which spans 45 bases and is read in frame from base 1. V was cut back by 0 bases and J by 4 bases, leaving a gap of 12 bases between them. For CDR1 and CDR2, the germline V gene lists LGHNT and FRNRAP. Study-wide findings and limitations: The multiple sclerosis patient group was slightly younger than the control group. Direct clustering with F measure showed strong co-clustering of samples prepared in the same batch, prompting a batch-effect correction. Significantly lower normalized Chao1 diversity was found in multiple sclerosis patients than in controls, suggesting substantial peripheral T-cell clonal expansion. Patients showed significantly higher frequencies than controls for about 5 TRBV segments, among them TRBV5-6, TRBV5-1 and TRBV20-1.

As concerns this clonotype: The antigen this receptor binds is unknown. One base away there is no much larger clone; base qualities are not given.

The library was generated by PCR. The reads were generated on an Illumina HiSeq 2500. To reduce PCR and sequencing biases, unique molecular identifiers were incorporated into the TCR beta cDNA libraries. Per 1 to 10 million input T cells, roughly 500,000 cDNA molecules were obtained, such that each molecule approximated one T cell. Patient libraries were prepared and sequenced with the same protocol used for the earlier healthy control dataset. Samples belonging to the same batch were prepared together, multiplexed and sequenced on a shared HiSeq lane. Turning to the authors' computational methods: Raw barcoded reads were processed with MIGEC, discarding single-read molecular identifier groups before consensus assembly and CDR3 extraction. Clonotype tables were post-analysed with VDJtools, and diversity was normalized by down-sampling all datasets to the smallest sample size. Repertoire overlap clustering matched CDR3 amino acid but not nucleotide sequences to correct batch-related cross-sample contamination. TCRdb trimmed the raw reads at Q25, called clones with MiXCR and kept productive beta chains. Each record represents a unique CDR3 protein, reported with the most common genes and DNA among its rows. TCRdb, not the authors, supplied the V and J calls. The sample profile shows around 500,000 distinct CDR3 sequences; around a third of them were found once. Around 6% of the sample lies in the top ten.

To demonstrate the VDJtools post-analysis software, the study profiled TCR beta repertoires from the peripheral blood of about a dozen young patients with multiple sclerosis. The multiple sclerosis patients were children and adolescents ranging in age from about 6 to 17 years. The source of this sequence is a girl between 2 and 17 years old with multiple sclerosis. The sequence links TRBV12-5 to TRBJ1-1; a tentative D call is TRBD1 (5 bases match). Specimen: blood. The DNA sequence is given as TGTGCTAGTGGTTTGGTGCTCGGGGGAGTCACTGAAGCTTTCTTT. The translation is CASGLVLGGVTEAFF.